These T cell receptor beta chains were read from a single sample in a study of shared clonotypes between healthy human individuals. Method: immunoSEQ multiplex PCR; TCRdb's copy keeps in-frame clones and lacks some. In the table there are some 2,500,000 clones, 85% to 95% of which are singletons. The sequenced sample was naive CD4+ T cells from PBMCs. These TCRs come from a man in his late teens or twenties in good health. Some clones in this sample may be carry-over from other donors' samples. The CDR3 runs from the conserved cysteine through the conserved F or W. The D gene is left open where the match is weak. Part of the rows lack a size; the others show once, few, many or a class for expanded clones.

j_gene | abundance | d_gene | v_gene | CDR3nt | CDR3aa
TRBJ2-3 | - | - | TRBV4-3 | TGCGCCAGCAGCCAAGATGGGGGGTTTTTCCACACAGATACGCAGTATTTT | CASSQDGGFFHTDTQYF
TRBJ2-3 | - | - | TRBV2 | TGTGCCAGCACGCCAGGGCGCCGCACAGATACGCAGTATTTT | CASTPGRRTDTQYF
TRBJ2-3 | once | TRBD1 | TRBV23-1 | TGCGCCAGCAGTCGGGCGGACAGGGCAGATACGCAGTATTTT | CASSRADRADTQYF
TRBJ2-1 | - | - | TRBV28 | TGTGCCAGCAGTTTACATGGGCCAGGGGCTAATGAGCAGTTCTTC | CASSLHGPGANEQFF
TRBJ2-5 | - | - | TRBV7-8 | TGTGCCAGCAGGTACCGGTGGCAAACTCAAGAGACCCAGTACTTC | CASRYRWQTQETQYF
TRBJ1-2 | few | TRBD1 | TRBV9 | TGTGCCAGCAGCCCCCGACAGGGGGCAGTGAGCGGCTACACCTTC | CASSPRQGAVSGYTF
TRBJ2-1 | - | TRBD2 | TRBV9 | TGTGCCAGCAGCGTATCTAGCGGGAGATACAATGAGCAGTTCTTC | CASSVSSGRYNEQFF
TRBJ2-2 | - | TRBD1 | TRBV6-5 | TGTGCCAGCAGTGCGGGACAGGGGAGCACCGGGGAGCTGTTTTTT | CASSAGQGSTGELFF
TRBJ2-1 | - | - | TRBV7-2 | TGTGCCAGCAGCTTAGTGTCTCTAACAAGGGGAGGCGATGAGCAGTTCTTC | CASSLVSLTRGGDEQFF
TRBJ2-1 | - | - | TRBV29-1 | TGCAGCGTTGAATGGGGCGGGAAACCACTACGCGACAATGAGCAGTTCTTC | CSVEWGGKPLRDNEQFF
TRBJ1-1 | - | TRBD1 | TRBV10-3 | TGTGCCATCAGTACCCCTCGACAGGGCTATCCTGAAGCTTTCTTT | CAISTPRQGYPEAFF
TRBJ2-7 | - | TRBD1 | TRBV27 | TGTGCCAGCAGTTTTGGGACAGGGGGCCGTTACGAGCAGTACTTC | CASSFGTGGRYEQYF
TRBJ2-1 | - | TRBD2 | TRBV7-3 | TGTGCCAGCAGCTTTAGCGGGATGGGCAATGAGCAGTTCTTC | CASSFSGMGNEQFF
TRBJ2-2 | - | TRBD1 | TRBV10-2 | TGCGCCAGCACCAAAAGCCGGGACAGGGCTACCGGGGAGCTGTTTTTT | CASTKSRDRATGELFF
TRBJ2-1 | - | TRBD2 | TRBV18 | TGTGCCAGCTCACCATCCCTAGCGGGAAATGGCAATGAGCAGTTCTTC | CASSPSLAGNGNEQFF
TRBJ2-3 | - | - | TRBV6-5 | TGTGCCAGCAGTTACTCGGGCGTCTCTAGCACAGATACGCAGTATTTT | CASSYSGVSSTDTQYF
TRBJ1-1 | - | - | TRBV18 | TGTGCCAGCTCACCCGGACATTTCCAGGCTTTCTTT | CASSPGHFQAFF
TRBJ1-3 | - | - | TRBV28 | TGTGCCAGCCCCTCCCGAACAGGAAACACCATATATTTT | CASPSRTGNTIYF
TRBJ2-3 | once | - | TRBV29-1 | TGCAGCGTTGCCAAAACTGGGTCTACAGATACGCAGTATTTT | CSVAKTGSTDTQYF
TRBJ2-6 | once | - | TRBV5-1 | TGCGCCAGCAGTCCGCTACTCTCTGGGGCCAACGTCCTGACTTTC | CASSPLLSGANVLTF
TRBJ1-2 | - | - | TRBV7-9 | TGTGCCAGCAGCTTAGAACAGGCGTGGGGCTACACCTTC | CASSLEQAWGYTF
TRBJ2-1 | - | TRBD1 | TRBV5-1 | TGCGCCAGCAGCTCACAGGGGTTAAATGCCTACAATGAGCAGTTCTTC | CASSSQGLNAYNEQFF
TRBJ2-5 | - | TRBD1 | TRBV27 | TGTGCCAGCAGTCTTAGAGGGACAGGCGAAGAGACCCAGTACTTC | CASSLRGTGEETQYF
TRBJ1-2 | - | TRBD1 | TRBV28 | TGTGCCAGCACTAGGGGGCCGGGATATGGCTACACCTTC | CASTRGPGYGYTF
TRBJ2-5 | - | - | TRBV5-1 | TGCGCCAGCAGCTTGGGCGGCGTTGGGGGGGAGACCCAGTACTTC | CASSLGGVGGETQYF
TRBJ2-1 | - | TRBD2 | TRBV7-9 | TGTGCCAGCAGCCAGAGCACGGGAGGAACCCAGTTCTTC | CASSQSTGGTQFF
TRBJ2-4 | - | - | TRBV5-4 | TGTGCCAGCAGCTTGGAGGGGGGAGCCAAAAACATTCAGTACTTC | CASSLEGGAKNIQYF
TRBJ1-2 | - | - | TRBV25-1 | TGTGCCAGCAGTGAATCTGAGGGGCGGCCCGCTTCCACCTTC | CASSESEGRPASTF
TRBJ2-7 | - | - | TRBV5-1 | TGCGCCAGCAGCCAGCTCAGGGGGGTGTCCTACGAGCAGTACTTC | CASSQLRGVSYEQYF
TRBJ2-3 | - | TRBD2 | TRBV15 | TGTGCCACCAGGGGGGGACTAGCGGCCAGCACAGATACGCAGTATTTT | CATRGGLAASTDTQYF
TRBJ2-7 | - | TRBD1 | TRBV7-9 | TGTGCCAGCAGCCGCTGGACAGGGACTTCTGGCGAGCAGTACTTC | CASSRWTGTSGEQYF
TRBJ2-7 | - | - | TRBV18 | TGTGCCAGCTCCCGAGGTCAGGACACGGCCTCCTACGAGCAGTACTTC | CASSRGQDTASYEQYF
TRBJ2-1 | - | - | TRBV11-2 | TGTGCCAGCAGCTTCGGGAACACTGGCAATGAGCAGTTCTTC | CASSFGNTGNEQFF
TRBJ2-5 | - | TRBD2 | TRBV19 | TGTGCCACCTCGGTGCGGGCTAGCGGGCCTCCGAAGGGAGAGACCCAGTACTTC | CATSVRASGPPKGETQYF
TRBJ1-2 | - | TRBD1 | TRBV2 | TGTGCCAGCAGCCCCGAACAGGGGAACTATGGCTACACCTTC | CASSPEQGNYGYTF
TRBJ1-1 | - | - | TRBV5-1 | TGCGCCAGCAGCCTACCGACCGTGGAAACTTTCTTT | CASSLPTVETFF
TRBJ2-5 | - | - | TRBV18 | TGTGCCAGCTCACCATTAAGGGAGACCCAGTACTTC | CASSPLRETQYF
TRBJ2-1 | - | TRBD2 | TRBV28 | TGTGCCAGCAGGGGCTCCGGGACTAGCGGGAGCCTTAATGAGCAGTTCTTC | CASRGSGTSGSLNEQFF
TRBJ2-1 | - | TRBD2 | TRBV28 | TGTGCCATAGATACGTCTAGCGGGAATTACAATGAGCAGTTCTTC | CAIDTSSGNYNEQFF
TRBJ1-5 | - | - | TRBV18 | TGTGCCAGCTCACCACTAGAAAGCAATCAGCCCCAGCATTTT | CASSPLESNQPQHF
TRBJ2-3 | - | - | TRBV4-3 | TGCGCCAGCAGCCAAGATTCCCCAGATACGCAGTATTTT | CASSQDSPDTQYF
TRBJ1-1 | - | - | TRBV19 | TGTGCCAGTAGTACCCAGGCCGCGGGGGAAACTGAAGCTTTCTTT | CASSTQAAGETEAFF
TRBJ2-1 | - | - | TRBV25-1 | TGTGCCAGCAGTGGGGCCGGGGCCCTTAGCAATGAGCAGTTCTTC | CASSGAGALSNEQFF
TRBJ2-7 | - | - | TRBV28 | TGTGCCAGCAGTCCCAGGAACGAGCAGTACTTC | CASSPRNEQYF
TRBJ2-3 | once | TRBD1 | TRBV28 | TGTGCCAGCAGTTTCTTAGACAGGGAGAGTCTCGCAGATACGCAGTATTTT | CASSFLDRESLADTQYF
TRBJ2-1 | - | TRBD1 | TRBV7-2 | TGTGCCAGCAGCTTATTGGGACAGGGGGTTTTCAATGAGCAGTTCTTC | CASSLLGQGVFNEQFF
TRBJ2-1 | - | - | TRBV5-1 | TGCGCCAGCAGCCAAGTAGGACACAATGAGCAGTTCTTC | CASSQVGHNEQFF
TRBJ1-5 | - | - | TRBV23-1 | TGCGCCAGCACCTCAAGACGAAATTCTCAGCCCCAGCATTTT | CASTSRRNSQPQHF
TRBJ2-5 | - | - | TRBV28 | TGTGCCAGCAGTCCCCCCGGGGCCCGAAACCAAGAGACCCAGTACTTC | CASSPPGARNQETQYF